This passage covers 13 T cell receptor beta chains from one sample sequenced in a study of T cell repertoires in cytomegalovirus infection. Antigens for these TCRs are unknown. TCRdb re-analysed the reads in MiXCR, keeping a single row per CDR3 protein. The sample has roughly 920,000 distinct CDR3 sequences, 31% seen once; the top ten hold 10% to 15%. The specimen comprised cultured CD8+ T cells from PBMCs, sampled from culture after CMV antigen stimulation. These TCRs come from a human donor in good health (CMV status not recorded). Some clones in this sample may be carry-over from other donors' samples.

In this sample, this clonotype turned up a few times. This chain links TRBV7-9 with TRBJ2-4; 8 positions match TRBD1. The CDR3 extends over 14 amino acids. Germline CDR1 and CDR2: SEHNR and FQNEAQ (reference sequence). V gave up 1 base and J gave up 7 bases; unmatched junction bases: 3. The CDR3 DNA is TGTGCCAGCAGCTTAGTGACAGGGGAGAACATTCAGTACTTC. Translated, it gives CASSLVTGENIQYF. Supplemented by reference TRBV7-9 and TRBJ2-4, the full variable domain reads DTGVSQNPRHKITKRGQNVTFRCDPISEHNRLYWYRQTLGQGPEFLTYFQNEAQLEKSRLLSDRFSAERPKGSFSTLEIQRTEQGDSAMYLCASSLVTGENIQYFGAGTRLSVL.

This clonotype was found a few times. This chain uses TRBV4-1 with TRBJ2-5, with TRBD2 as a possible D gene (6 bases). V was pared by 1 base and J by 1 base, with 10 bases between. This CDR3 contains 15 residues. Germline CDR1 is MGHRA and CDR2 is YSYEKL. The CDR3 is CASSQVEGIQETQYF. The CDR3 DNA is TGCGCCAGCAGCCAAGTGGAGGGGATCCAAGAGACCCAGTACTTC.

J is TRBJ1-6 and V is TRBV4-1; perhaps TRBD1 as D (5 bases). This CDR3 comprises 15 residues. The germline gives CDR1 MGHRA, CDR2 YSYEKL. Trimming shortened V by 7 bases and J by 7 bases, and 17 bases separated the two germline ends. The CDR3 nucleotides are TGCGCCAGCAAGAACCGGGACCTACCCAATTCACCCCTCCACTTT. Its protein is CASKNRDLPNSPLHF.

This clonotype appeared a few times. This chain connects TRBV7-8 to TRBJ2-1, with 10 positions matching TRBD2. The CDR3 contains 16 residues. Germline trimming cut 2 bases from V and 7 bases from J; bases unmatched to any gene: 8. The germline gives CDR1 SGHVS, CDR2 FQNEAQ. The DNA for the CDR3 is TGTGCCAGCAGCTTATACCGGGCTAGCGGGGGAAATGAGCAGTTCTTC. This encodes CASSLYRASGGNEQFF.

The chain joins TRBV20-1 to TRBJ2-7, with 8 bases identical to TRBD1. There are 14 residues in the CDR3. Germline trimming cut 1 base from V and 1 base from J; bases unmatched to any gene: 3. Germline V gives CDR1 DFQATT, CDR2 SNEGSKA (reference sequence). CDR3 in amino acids: CSARGRTGSYEQYF. The CDR3 nucleotides are TGCAGTGCTAGAGGGCGGACAGGGTCCTACGAGCAGTACTTC.

This rearrangement joins TRBV28 to TRBJ2-2, with 9 nucleotides matching TRBD1. CDR3 size: 15 residues. J gave up 6 bases and V 6 bases, and 8 bases lay outside the gene matches. Germline lookup yields CDR1 MDHEN and CDR2 SYDVKM. The CDR3 DNA follows: TGTGCCAGCAGACCTGACAGGGGGATCGCCGGGGAGCTGTTTTTT. It specifies CASRPDRGIAGELFF. The entire variable domain, with the rest obtained from reference TRBV28 and TRBJ2-2, is as follows: DVKVTQSSRYLVKRTGEKVFLECVQDMDHENMFWYRQDPGLGLRLIYFSYDVKMKEKGDIPEGYSVSREKKERFSLILESASTNQTSMYLCASRPDRGIAGELFFGEGSRLTVL.

In this sample, this clonotype turned up many times. This rearrangement joins TRBV7-6 to TRBJ1-5; a weak D match, TRBD1 (6 bases). Germline V gene lookup returns CDR1 SGHVS and CDR2 FNYEAQ. V dropped 4 bases and J dropped 4 bases, with 14 bases sitting between them. This CDR3 has 15 amino acids. CDR3 amino acids: CASSSKQGWNQPQHF. CDR3 sequence (DNA): TGTGCCAGCAGCTCCAAACAGGGATGGAATCAGCCCCAGCATTTT.

The chain recombines TRBV20-1 with TRBJ2-3; the match to TRBD2 covers 8 bases. Germline V lookup: CDR1 DFQATT, CDR2 SNEGSKA (reference sequence). J gave up 1 base and V 0 bases, and 3 bases lay outside the gene matches. This CDR3 is built from 15 residues. In nucleotides, the CDR3 is TGCAGTGCTAGAGAGGGGCGGGGGGGCACAGATACGCAGTATTTT. Its protein product is CSAREGRGGTDTQYF.

This chain joins TRBV6-6 and TRBJ2-5, with TRBD2 matching 10 bases. The germline CDR1 and CDR2 sequences are MNHNY and SVGAGI (reference sequence). V shed 2 bases and J 5 bases; nucleotides not matched to a gene: 5. The CDR3 loop spans 15 amino acids. CDR3 nucleotides: TGTGCCAGCAGTTACCGAGGGACTAGCGAGGAGACCCAGTACTTC. The encoded protein is CASSYRGTSEETQYF.

The chain links TRBV5-6 to TRBJ2-7; a weak D match, TRBD1 (6 bases). Per germline, CDR1 SGHDT and CDR2 YYEEEE. V lost 0 bases to trimming and J lost 2 bases, with 12 bases between them. The CDR3 contains 15 residues. The CDR3 loop reads CASSLEGGDAYEQYV. Here the CDR3 DNA reads TGTGCCAGCAGCTTGGAAGGGGGTGACGCCTACGAGCAGTACGTC.

The chain carries TRBV27 and TRBJ1-2; D call uncertain. The CDR3 consists of 14 residues. V lost 6 bases, J lost 0 bases, and 11 bases lay in between. Germline CDR1 is MNHEY and CDR2 is SMNVEV (reference sequence). CDR3 residues: CASRNRDPNYGYTF. The CDR3 nucleotides are TGTGCCAGCAGAAACCGGGATCCTAACTATGGCTACACCTTC.

This clonotype was seen a handful of times. The gene calls are TRBV20-1 and TRBJ1-2; a possible D gene is TRBD1 (6 bases). CDR1 and CDR2 (germline): DFQATT, SNEGSKA (reference sequence). The CDR3 is made up of 15 amino acids. Trimming pared 0 bases from V and 4 bases from J, leaving 15 bases between. The CDR3 loop reads CSARDPQGTGYGYTF. The CDR3 region has the DNA TGCAGTGCTAGAGACCCACAGGGCACGGGCTATGGCTACACCTTC.

V usage is TRBV27 and J usage is TRBJ1-5; TRBD1 is a possible D gene (6 bases). V shed 6 bases and J shed 9 bases, with 12 bases lying between them. Germline V lookup: CDR1 MNHEY, CDR2 SMNVEV (reference sequence). The CDR3 length is 12 residues. This CDR3 is CASRGQLGPQHF. For the CDR3, the DNA is TGTGCCAGCAGAGGACAGCTAGGGCCCCAGCATTTT.